The 9 T cell receptor beta chains reported below all come from one sample, sequenced in a study of cytomegalovirus exposure and HLA in healthy donors. Primers: 60 Vbeta forward and 13 Jbeta reverse. Assay used: immunoSEQ multiplex PCR; TCRdb lists only in-frame clones, some missing. The table lists 160,000 or so clones, around 77% of them singletons. The material sequenced was PBMCs. The receptors were sampled from a man aged 55 to 70 in good health and CMV-seronegative.

There are a few counts of this clone. This sequence joins TRBV9 and TRBJ2-4; D possibly corresponds to TRBD1 (5 bases). V was pared by 0 bases and J by 9 bases, with 16 bases between. Germline assignment: CDR1 SGDLS and CDR2 YYNGEE. The CDR3 is 15 amino acids. CDR3: CASSVGSAFQGIQYF. The CDR3 DNA reads as TGTGCCAGCAGCGTAGGGTCGGCGTTTCAGGGCATTCAGTACTTC.

This clone has just a few counts. The chain has TRBV6-5 and TRBJ1-2, with 11 bases fitting TRBD1. Germline values: CDR1 MNHEY, CDR2 SVGAGI. V dropped 6 bases and J dropped 8; count of bases not matched to a gene: 11. The CDR3 covers 15 residues. The CDR3 region is CASSQFGQGASGYTF. The CDR3 DNA reads TGTGCCAGCAGCCAATTCGGACAGGGGGCTAGCGGCTACACCTTC.

The V call is TRBV14, the J call TRBJ2-6; D unresolved. This CDR3 comprises 17 residues. Trimming took 1 base from V and 4 from J, leaving 14 bases between them. Germline loops: CDR1 SGHDN, CDR2 FVKESK. The CDR3 coding sequence is TGTGCCAGCAGCCAAGGGATTGGGCATCCCGGGGCCAACGTCCTGACTTTC. This codes for CASSQGIGHPGANVLTF.

This clone was recorded a few times. This rearrangement joins TRBV7-2 to TRBJ1-1; D is uncertain. In germline, CDR1 is SGHTA, CDR2 FQGNSA. V was clipped by 2 bases and J by 8 bases, with 9 bases between them. The CDR3 has 12 amino acids. DNA for the CDR3: TGTGCCAGCAGCTTATCGTCCAGGGAAGCTTTCTTT. Its protein product is CASSLSSREAFF.

This sequence joins TRBV2 and TRBJ1-5, with 8 bases aligning to TRBD1. Germline CDR1 reads SNHLY; CDR2 reads FYNNEI. This CDR3 is built from 14 residues. Trimming at V came to 4 bases and at J to 8 bases, leaving 7 bases not matched to a gene. CDR3 DNA sequence: TGTGCCAGCAGTGGACAGGGGTTCCCTGAGCCCCAGCATTTT. It specifies CASSGQGFPEPQHF.

This clone was picked up a small number of times. The CDR3 sequence: CASSDRTGGNTEAFF. DNA for the CDR3: TGTGCCAGCAGTGATCGGACAGGGGGGAACACTGAAGCTTTCTTT. The V gene is TRBV6-4, the J gene TRBJ1-1, with 10 bases fitting TRBD1. Germline CDR1 is MRHNA and CDR2 is SNTAGT. After removal of 3 bases from V and 1 base from J, the junction contained 2 bases not matched to a gene. The length of the CDR3 is 15 residues.

This chain joins TRBV19 and TRBJ2-5, with D perhaps TRBD2 (5 bases). The V gene lost 8 bases and the J gene lost 5 bases, with 12 bases spanning the gap. Germline V CDR1 and CDR2: LNHDA, SQIVND (reference sequence). This CDR3 is 12 amino acids long. The CDR3 reads CASGRVRETQYF. CDR3 sequence (DNA): TGTGCCAGTGGGCGGGTCCGGGAGACCCAGTACTTC.

J is TRBJ2-5 and V is TRBV6-1, with a possible D match to TRBD2 (5 bases). This CDR3 is 13 amino acids long. Trimming cost V 2 bases and J 5 bases, with 9 bases left between them. Germline values: CDR1 MNHNS, CDR2 SASEGT. In DNA, the CDR3 is TGTGCCAGCAGTGAATTATGGAGGGAGACCCAGTACTTC. Protein: CASSELWRETQYF.

The chain is built from TRBV28 and TRBJ2-7; D may be TRBD2 (5 bases). CDR3 length equals 13 residues. Trimming pared 4 bases from V and 4 bases from J, leaving 11 bases between. Germline values: CDR1 MDHEN, CDR2 SYDVKM. The CDR3 DNA is TGTGCCAGCAGTTCCGTCGTAGCGTACGAGCAGTACTTC. As protein: CASSSVVAYEQYF.